One sample yielded the 19 T cell receptor beta chains listed below, sequenced in a study of OX40 agonist ivuxolimab in advanced cancers. Libraries were prepared through the immunoSEQ multiplex PCR assay. The immuneACCESS repertoire file appears here via TCRdb, limited to in-frame rearrangements. These files lack a portion of the clones; in checked studies, under half of the deficit traces to unresolved V genes, and the cause of the others is not known. The sample data list 66,000 or so clones, and roughly 90% of these were observed just once. The ten biggest clones cover approximately 23% of the sample. Sequenced here: CD4+ or CD8+ T cells sorted from blood, sampled in a trial of the OX40 agonist ivuxolimab. The receptors were gathered from an adult with an advanced solid tumor such as melanoma, head and neck, liver or kidney cancer.

In DNA form, the CDR3 reads TGTGCCAGCAGGATCCAAATCGATTACGTAGATACGCAGTATTTT. Its protein is CASRIQIDYVDTQYF. The chain carries TRBV5-5 and TRBJ2-3; D gene ambiguous. Looked up from germline, CDR1 is SGHKS and CDR2 is YYEKEE (reference sequence). Between the trimmed V and J ends, which lost 5 bases and 5 bases, there was a span of 18 bases. The CDR3 spans 15 residues.

This sequence joins TRBV4-3 and TRBJ1-5; TRBD1 might be the D (5 bases). The CDR3 loop spans 17 amino acids. CDR1 is LGHNA and CDR2 is YSLEER in the germline V gene. Trimming shortened V by 2 bases and J by 0 bases, and 14 bases separated the two germline ends. The CDR3, as DNA: TGCGCCAGCAGCCAAAGGTTGGGGGATTATAGCAATCAGCCCCAGCATTTT. Protein sequence: CASSQRLGDYSNQPQHF.

This chain links TRBV13 with TRBJ2-7; D remains unclear. Germline V gene sequence: CDR1 PRHDT, CDR2 FYEKMQ (reference sequence). V shed 5 bases and J shed 0 bases, with 8 bases lying between them. This CDR3 spans 13 amino acids. The CDR3 loop is CASSLESSYEQYV. CDR3 DNA sequence: TGTGCCAGCAGCCTAGAAAGCTCCTACGAGCAGTACGTC.

The chain has TRBV4-2 and TRBJ2-1; 7 nucleotides match TRBD2. Trimming removed 1 base from V and 8 bases from J; junction bases left unmatched: 11. The CDR3 has 16 residues. CDR1 and CDR2 (germline): LGHNA, YNFKEQ. CDR3 loop: CASSQAASGAPHEQFF. The CDR3 DNA sequence: TGTGCCAGCAGCCAAGCTGCTAGCGGAGCCCCCCATGAGCAGTTCTTC.

This clone was found once. The rearrangement joins TRBV4-1 to TRBJ1-2; 7 bases are a match to TRBD1. The CDR3 contains 15 residues. Germline CDR1 and CDR2: MGHRA and YSYEKL. V shed 1 base, J shed 6 bases, and the junction held 8 bases outside the gene matches. This CDR3 reads CASSQGQGWAHGYTF. The DNA for the CDR3 is TGCGCCAGCAGCCAAGGACAGGGCTGGGCGCATGGCTACACCTTC.

The V call is TRBV29-1, the J call TRBJ2-2; possibly TRBD1 for D (5 bases). V lost 3 bases to trimming and J lost 3 bases, with 11 bases between them. CDR3 length equals 14 residues. CDR1 and CDR2 (germline): SQVTM, ANQGSEA. The CDR3 sequence: CSVDAQGDTGELFF. The CDR3 coding sequence is TGCAGCGTTGATGCTCAGGGCGACACCGGGGAGCTGTTTTTT.

This rearrangement joins TRBV2 to TRBJ1-4; 7 nucleotides agree with TRBD1. With 5 bases clipped from V and 2 bases from J, the junction kept 5 bases outside the gene matches. The CDR3 sequence is 15 residues long. The V gene's germline CDR1 is SNHLY and CDR2 FYNNEI. This CDR3 is CASSLPGQTNEKLFF. The CDR3 DNA reads as TGTGCCAGCAGTTTACCGGGACAGACTAATGAAAAACTGTTTTTT.

J is TRBJ1-5 and V is TRBV9; no clear D. The CDR3 has 13 amino acids. Germline V gene sequence: CDR1 SGDLS, CDR2 YYNGEE. V was shortened by 0 bases and J by 4 bases, with 5 bases between the two germline ends. This CDR3 reads CASSVVLNQPQHF. CDR3 DNA sequence: TGTGCCAGCAGCGTAGTCTTGAATCAGCCCCAGCATTTT. Full variable domain (rest looked up from reference TRBV9 and TRBJ1-5): DSGVTQTPKHLITATGQRVTLRCSPRSGDLSVYWYQQSLDQGLQFLIQYYNGEERAKGNILERFSAQQFPDLHSELNLSSLELGDSALYFCASSVVLNQPQHFGDGTRLSIL.

This clone was recorded once. The CDR3 nucleotides are TGTGCCAGCAGGGTGGGGGGATTCAACTACGAGCAGTACTTC. Its translation is CASRVGGFNYEQYF. The chain carries TRBV28 and TRBJ2-7; D is perhaps TRBD2 (6 bases). The CDR3 is 14 amino acids. Trimming removed 6 bases from V and 3 bases from J, with 15 bases in between. Germline assignment: CDR1 MDHEN and CDR2 SYDVKM.

The J gene is TRBJ1-5, the V gene TRBV27; D is uncertain. Trimming pared 0 bases from V and 3 bases from J, leaving 9 bases between. This CDR3 region has 15 residues. Germline CDR1 and CDR2: MNHEY and SMNVEV (reference sequence). The CDR3 is CASSLSVGTNQPQHF. The CDR3 nucleotides are TGTGCCAGCAGTTTATCGGTCGGAACCAATCAGCCCCAGCATTTT.

On this clone: A read error may account for a junction end that differs from germline. The chain couples TRBV5-6 to TRBJ2-7; D might be TRBD2 (6 bases). The CDR3 length is 15 residues. Per the germline V gene, CDR1 is SGHDT and CDR2 is YYEEEE. CDR3 sequence reads: CASSHQGLLTTSSTF. In nucleotides, the CDR3 is TGTGCCAGCAGCCACCAGGGACTCCTTACTACGAGCAGTACGTTC.

The rearrangement joins TRBV30 to TRBJ1-5; 9 bases align to TRBD1. The CDR3 sequence is 13 residues long. The J segment lost 6 bases and the V segment lost 3 bases, leaving 3 bases of the junction unmatched. Germline CDR1 reads GTSNPN; CDR2 reads SVGIG (reference sequence). CDR3 nucleotide sequence: TGTGCCTGGAGAGGACAGGGGAGTCAGCCCCAGCATTTT. As protein: CAWRGQGSQPQHF.

Here the CDR3 reads CASSDSTDTQYF. The CDR3 region has the DNA TGTGCCAGCAGCGACAGCACAGATACGCAGTATTTT. The V call is TRBV9, the J call TRBJ2-3, with D unresolved. The length of the CDR3 is 12 residues. V lost 3 bases and J lost 0, with 2 bases in between. CDR1 is SGDLS, CDR2 YYNGEE, per germline.

The genes are TRBV6-5 and TRBJ2-1, with D perhaps given as TRBD1 or TRBD2 (5 bases each). The germline V gene encodes CDR1 MNHEY and CDR2 SVGAGI. Deletions cut 0 bases from V and 6 bases from J, with 9 bases between. This CDR3 is built from 14 residues. CDR3 in DNA: TGTGCCAGCAGTTACTCTGAGGGGATCAATGAGCAGTTCTTC. Translating it yields CASSYSEGINEQFF.

The sample holds one count of this clone. This chain joins TRBV27 and TRBJ2-1; D might be TRBD2 (5 bases). CDR3 size: 17 residues. Trimming pared 5 bases from V and 5 bases from J, leaving 22 bases between. Germline V gene sequence: CDR1 MNHEY, CDR2 SMNVEV (reference sequence). The CDR3 nucleotides are TGTGCCAGCAGTATACATTTCCGGGGTAGCACCAACAATGAGCAGTTCTTC. Translated, it gives CASSIHFRGSTNNEQFF.

This sequence joins TRBV6-5 and TRBJ2-3; D gene unclear. Per the germline V gene, CDR1 is MNHEY and CDR2 is SVGAGI. V was trimmed by 4 bases and J by 4 bases, leaving 12 bases between them. The CDR3 consists of 14 residues. For the CDR3, the DNA is TGTGCCAGCAGTTCCGGGTTCCTGGCAGATACGCAGTATTTT. Its translation: CASSSGFLADTQYF.

This sequence joins TRBV5-6 and TRBJ1-1; perhaps TRBD1 as D (5 bases). V was pared by 0 bases and J by 0 bases, with 6 bases between. The CDR3 is 14 amino acids. Per germline, CDR1 SGHDT and CDR2 YYEEEE. The CDR3 DNA sequence: TGTGCCAGCAGCTTGGGACAGATGAACACTGAAGCTTTCTTT. Translation gives CASSLGQMNTEAFF.

This clone is a singleton in its sample. The chain carries TRBV6-5 and TRBJ2-7; TRBD2 is a possible D gene (6 bases). Germline-derived CDR1 and CDR2 are MNHEY and SVGAGI. The CDR3 is made up of 9 amino acids. The CDR3: CASRPGAVV. The CDR3 DNA is TGTGCCAGCAGGCCGGGAGCCGTCGTC.

The genes are TRBV9 and TRBJ2-5, with D unclear. Germline loops: CDR1 SGDLS, CDR2 YYNGEE. There are 17 residues in the CDR3. V lost 3 bases, J lost 4 bases, and 22 bases lay in between. This chain's CDR3 is CASSAEDLGSERETQYF. As DNA, the CDR3 is TGTGCCAGCAGCGCCGAAGATCTAGGTTCAGAGAGAGAGACCCAGTACTTC. Drawing the rest from reference TRBV9 and TRBJ2-5, the complete variable domain is DSGVTQTPKHLITATGQRVTLRCSPRSGDLSVYWYQQSLDQGLQFLIQYYNGEERAKGNILERFSAQQFPDLHSELNLSSLELGDSALYFCASSAEDLGSERETQYFGPGTRLLVL.